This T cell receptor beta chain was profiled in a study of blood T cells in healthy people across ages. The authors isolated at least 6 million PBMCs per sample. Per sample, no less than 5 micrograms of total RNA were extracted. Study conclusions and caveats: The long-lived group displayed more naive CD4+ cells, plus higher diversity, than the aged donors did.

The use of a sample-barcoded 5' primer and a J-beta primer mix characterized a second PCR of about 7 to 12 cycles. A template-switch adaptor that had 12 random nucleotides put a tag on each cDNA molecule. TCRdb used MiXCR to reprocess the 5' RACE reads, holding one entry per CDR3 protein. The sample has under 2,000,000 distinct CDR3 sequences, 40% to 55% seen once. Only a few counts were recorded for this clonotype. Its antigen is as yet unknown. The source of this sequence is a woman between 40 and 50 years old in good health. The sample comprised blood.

CDR3 nucleotide sequence: TGTGCCAGCAGCCCTGGTCCCGGGACAGAGACCCAGTACTTC. Translation: CASSPGPGTETQYF. The rearrangement uses TRBV7-2 and TRBJ2-5; D may correspond to TRBD1 or TRBD2 (5 bases each). V lost 5 bases and J lost 4, with 14 bases in between. The CDR3 contains 14 residues. The germline V gene has CDR1 SGHTA and CDR2 FQGNSA.